This record covers a single T cell receptor beta chain. This sample stems from a study of blood T cell repertoires in COVID-19. This CDR3 comprises 17 residues. Trimming cost V 2 bases and J 8 bases, with 19 bases left between them. In germline, CDR1 is MGHRA, CDR2 YSYEKL. Profiled with immunoSEQ multiplex PCR; TCRdb holds only in-frame clones, not every one. The sample has some 240,000 clones; approximately 79% are singletons. The sequence came from a man aged 25-40 years with acute COVID-19. The V gene is TRBV4-1, the J gene TRBJ1-6; no definite D call. The sample was PBMCs or T cells enriched from blood (not recorded which). The CDR3 loop reads CASSQHSKPSMDSPLHF. CDR3 nucleotide sequence: TGCGCCAGCAGCCAACACAGCAAACCCTCAATGGATTCACCCCTCCACTTT.